The source of this TCR beta chain is a study of T cells in Graves' hyperthyroidism and ophthalmopathy (dated by TCRdb to 2018 to 2020). Notes on the research overall: To identify TCR V-J signatures that set the groups apart, the researchers used a discovery cohort of approximately 98 patients, made up of 40 to 45 with Graves' ophthalmopathy and 57 with stable Graves' hyperthyroidism. In roughly six Graves' hyperthyroidism patients, the study also compared T-cell repertoires from thyroid tissue with T-cell repertoires from blood. An independent validation cohort of about 20 hyperthyroidism patients and about 15 patients who later progressed to ophthalmopathy tested prospective prediction of ophthalmopathy. The 75 to 100 discovery patients were randomly split 7:3 into training and test sets. TCR Vbeta CDR3 sequencing of 135 peripheral blood samples (roughly 43 ophthalmopathy, 75 or so hyperthyroidism and about 17 progressor patients) is reported in the paper. After sampling, hyperthyroidism patients received methimazole starting at 30 mg daily, and ophthalmopathy patients received high-dose intravenous methylprednisolone.

General conclusions and limits of the study: Most expanded thyroid clonotypes (frequency above 0.001) were also detected in blood, a finding suggesting that blood repertoires may reflect thyroid immune responses. In validation, progression to ophthalmopathy was predicted by the model with roughly 69% sensitivity and 72.22% specificity, a median of roughly 6 months before onset. No statistical method was used to set the sample size in advance, and investigators knew the group allocation. A model built on a 13 V-J signature distinguished ophthalmopathy from stable hyperthyroidism, reaching 87.88% sensitivity and approximately 83% specificity in cross-validation and 80%/75% in testing.

The sample holds many counts of this clonotype. Its antigen has not been determined. Base qualities are not at hand, and no much larger clone is one base apart. Amplification of TCR beta CDR3 regions was carried out from RNA transcripts. A first-round RT-PCR of the TCR CDR3 used the HTBI primer set with the Qiagen OneStep RT-PCR kit. Libraries were constructed in a second round of multiplex PCR, after which size selection and purification were performed. Sequencing of the libraries was done on an Illumina HiSeq2000 using paired-end 100 bp reads. As for the authors' bioinformatics: SOAPnuke was used to process the raw data, throwing out any read that contained adapters or uncalled bases, had a mean Phred below 15, or lacked an exact constant-primer or identifier match. High-quality paired reads were merged using COPE v1.2.5, and each unique nucleotide sequence was defined as a clonotype. MiTCR v1.1 was used to align the clonotypes against IMGT TRBV, TRBD and TRBJ reference segments. Analysis was restricted to V-J combinations with a frequency above 0.0001, which covered about 99% of repertoires. A TCS score was defined as the ratio of F50 (clonal expansion) to E x V (chaos), with BLOSUM62-based TCRdist applied between CDR3 peptides within each V-J. Welch's t-statistics and random forest reduced roughly 500 V-J features to 13, which were used in a naive Bayes classifier (R e1071). Thyroid-blood repertoire similarity was quantified with the Morisita-Horn index. TCRdb reprocessing: public reads trimmed at Q25 with fastp, clones called with MiXCR, in-frame beta chains kept. Each entry is one CDR3 protein sequence, shown with its most common DNA and genes. For this entry, the V and J calls and clone size follow TCRdb and not the study's own pipeline. For this sample the table gives roughly 500,000 distinct CDR3 sequences, of which over 35% were detected only once. Clones ranked in the top ten supply about two fifths of the sample.

V loses 5 bases, J loses 11 bases, and the germline ends lie 15 bases apart. The germline V gene (reference sequence) supplies CDR1 MNHEY and CDR2 SMNVEV. The CDR3 sequence holds 13 residues, the cysteine and phenylalanine included. Only the CDR3 region is kept as DNA, spanning 39 bases read in frame from base 1. Patients with uncontrolled infections, other autoimmune diseases, pregnancy or lactation were excluded. Diagnoses relied on clinical symptoms, serum thyroxine and TRAb, thyroid ultrasound and orbital computed tomography. Total RNA was extracted with Trizol reagent, and quality was checked on an Agilent 2100 Bioanalyzer.

The clonotype was recovered from an adult woman with Graves' disease, either hyperthyroidism or ophthalmopathy (not recorded which). The sequenced sample consisted of peripheral blood or thyroid tissue (not recorded which). This receptor chain uses TRBV27 and TRBJ1-4; confidence is insufficient to name the D gene. The CDR3 region reads CASSRNSMGKLFF. In nucleotides, the sequence is TGTGCCAGCAGTCGAAACTCAATGGGGAAACTGTTTTTT.